This T cell receptor beta chain was captured by sequencing in a study of T cell repertoires in cytomegalovirus infection. About the research overall: It can be stated that public TCR beta signatures indicated CMV infection as well as a matching HLA type.

TCRdb used MiXCR to reprocess the reads, holding one entry per CDR3 protein. The sample lists approximately 390,000 distinct CDR3 sequences, nearly 35% occurring once. CDR3 size: 13 residues. The ends were cut back, 5 bases at V and 0 bases at J, with 8 bases in the middle. This clonotype has ten or more counts. Its antigen is unidentified. The chain is built from TRBV12-3 or TRBV12-4 and TRBJ2-7; D is possibly TRBD1 (5 bases). The source of this sequence is a human donor in good health (CMV status not recorded). Some clones in this sample may be carry-over from other donors' samples. Sequences were derived from cultured PBMCs, sampled from culture after CMV antigen stimulation. The DNA for the CDR3 is TGTGCCAGCAGTCCTGACAGCTCCTACGAGCAGTACTTC. Protein product: CASSPDSSYEQYF.